These T cell receptor beta chains were read from a single sample in a study of control samples from healthy donors and cancer patients. Assay: immunoSEQ multiplex PCR; the TCRdb copy retains only in-frame clones and omits some. Among about 140,000 clones, about 89% were seen once, and the ten largest hold 6% to 9%. The sequenced sample was blood. These receptor sequences come from a man aged 18 to 29 in good health. Each CDR3 is given without its conserved first and last residue. The order of the fields is V gene, J gene, CDR3 protein.

v_gene: TRBV6-6
j_gene: TRBJ1-1
CDR3aa: ASSFGLNTEAF

v_gene: TRBV19
j_gene: TRBJ2-7
CDR3aa: ASSNYRVGGTYEQY

v_gene: TRBV6-5
j_gene: TRBJ1-3
CDR3aa: ASSYSVQTTRNTIY

v_gene: TRBV9
j_gene: TRBJ2-3
CDR3aa: ASSTGQGDHTDTQY

v_gene: TRBV19
j_gene: TRBJ1-5
CDR3aa: ASSIGTGLQPQH

v_gene: TRBV2
j_gene: TRBJ2-3
CDR3aa: ASSEGIGTDTQY

v_gene: TRBV12-2
j_gene: TRBJ1-3
CDR3aa: ASRPGTFYTIY

v_gene: TRBV19
j_gene: TRBJ2-7
CDR3aa: ASSIRPFSQQY

v_gene: TRBV5-5
j_gene: TRBJ2-3
CDR3aa: ASSSGQYTDTQY

v_gene: TRBV13
j_gene: TRBJ2-7
CDR3aa: ASSFVGLSDYEQY

v_gene: TRBV10-3
j_gene: TRBJ2-2
CDR3aa: AIRDREYTGELF

v_gene: TRBV5-1
j_gene: TRBJ2-7
CDR3aa: ASSLGGGDEQY

v_gene: TRBV19
j_gene: TRBJ1-3
CDR3aa: ASSIHLRENSGNTIY

v_gene: TRBV7-2
j_gene: TRBJ1-1
CDR3aa: ASSLESVNTEAF

v_gene: TRBV3-1/TRBV3-2
j_gene: TRBJ1-2
CDR3aa: ASSQEGAATYGYT

v_gene: TRBV5-4
j_gene: TRBJ1-5
CDR3aa: ASSLQGTGSNQPQH